Listed below are T cell receptor beta chains from one sample, sequenced in a study of CD8 T cells in Susac syndrome. TCRdb called the immunoSEQ multiplex PCR reads again in MiXCR, with one record for every CDR3 protein. Of around 230,000 distinct CDR3 sequences listed, 90% to 96% were seen once; the top ten hold approximately 0.1%. The sequenced sample consisted of CD4+ T cells from PBMCs. These receptors were obtained from a human donor with Susac syndrome. Each CDR3 is given with its conserved first and last residue. Each record gives: D gene, clone size, J gene, V gene, CDR3 DNA, CDR3 protein. A D gene is named only where the DNA matches it firmly. Expanded clones are given a class, and other clones once, few, many or no size at all.

D: NA; size: NA; J: TRBJ1-2; V: TRBV30; DNA: TGTGCCTGGAGTCTCTACTATGGCTACACCTTC; CDR3: CAWSLYYGYTF
D: TRBD1; size: NA; J: TRBJ1-2; V: TRBV29-1; DNA: TGCAGCGCCTTCGTAAGTTCCGGGACAGGGGGCGCCGGTGGCTACACCTTC; CDR3: CSAFVSSGTGGAGGYTF
D: TRBD1; size: NA; J: TRBJ2-7; V: TRBV28; DNA: TGTGCCAGCAGTACATACGGACAGGGGAGCTACGAGCAGTACTTC; CDR3: CASSTYGQGSYEQYF
D: NA; size: NA; J: TRBJ1-5; V: TRBV29-1; DNA: TGCAGCGTCGCTCCCGGGGGGGGGATGGGAAATCAGCCCCAGCATTTT; CDR3: CSVAPGGGMGNQPQHF
D: TRBD1; size: NA; J: TRBJ1-2; V: TRBV5-4; DNA: TGTGCCAGCAGACCGACAGGGGCGAACATCTATGGCTACACCTTC; CDR3: CASRPTGANIYGYTF
D: NA; size: NA; J: TRBJ2-1; V: TRBV15; DNA: TGTGCCACCAGCAGGGAACGAGCGATTAGCTCCTACAATGAGCAGTTCTTC; CDR3: CATSRERAISSYNEQFF
D: NA; size: NA; J: TRBJ2-7; V: TRBV13; DNA: TGTGCCAGCAGCTTAAGAAGGCGACCGGGGCAGATCCACGAGCAGTACTTC; CDR3: CASSLRRRPGQIHEQYF
D: NA; size: NA; J: TRBJ2-7; V: TRBV2; DNA: TGTGCCAGCAGATCCCCTAGCGCGAATTCCTACGAGCAGTACTTC; CDR3: CASRSPSANSYEQYF
D: NA; size: NA; J: TRBJ1-5; V: TRBV6-6; DNA: TGTGCCAGCAGTTATGGAGTGTCGGATCAGCCCCAGCATTTT; CDR3: CASSYGVSDQPQHF
D: TRBD2; size: NA; J: TRBJ2-7; V: TRBV20-1; DNA: TGCAGTGCTAGAGATGGGGCGGGAGGGCCGCGAGAGCAGTACTTC; CDR3: CSARDGAGGPREQYF
D: TRBD2; size: NA; J: TRBJ2-5; V: TRBV24-1; DNA: TGTGCCACAAACCCTTTTAAGGACAGCGGGAGCTTGTACGAGACCCAGTACTTC; CDR3: CATNPFKDSGSLYETQYF
D: NA; size: NA; J: TRBJ2-7; V: TRBV15; DNA: TGTGCCACCAGCAGAGATCCCGGTGGCGTAGACGAGCAGTACTTC; CDR3: CATSRDPGGVDEQYF
D: NA; size: NA; J: TRBJ2-5; V: TRBV27; DNA: TGTGCCAGCAGTCGACAGGATCTTATCCTTAGGGAGACCCAGTACTTC; CDR3: CASSRQDLILRETQYF
D: NA; size: NA; J: TRBJ2-2; V: TRBV29-1; DNA: TGCAGCGGAGGGAGGACAGCGAACACCGGGGAGCTGTTTTTT; CDR3: CSGGRTANTGELFF
D: NA; size: NA; J: TRBJ1-5; V: TRBV12-3/TRBV12-4; DNA: TGTGCCAGCACGTATGGGGCGGAGAGCAATCAGCCCCAGCATTTT; CDR3: CASTYGAESNQPQHF
D: TRBD2; size: NA; J: TRBJ2-7; V: TRBV20-1; DNA: TGCAGTGCCATAGGTCGCCTTCCCGGGGGGAGGTTCTCCTACGAGCAGTACTTC; CDR3: CSAIGRLPGGRFSYEQYF
D: NA; size: NA; J: TRBJ2-7; V: TRBV15; DNA: TGTGCCACCAGCGCTGGGGGGAGAGGGCAGTACTTC; CDR3: CATSAGGRGQYF
D: TRBD1; size: NA; J: TRBJ1-2; V: TRBV18; DNA: TGTGCCAGCTCACGGGACAGGGAAAACTATGGCTACACCTTC; CDR3: CASSRDRENYGYTF
D: NA; size: NA; J: TRBJ2-7; V: TRBV20-1; DNA: TGCAGTGCTGGAGAATACGAGCAGTACTTC; CDR3: CSAGEYEQYF
D: NA; size: NA; J: TRBJ2-6; V: TRBV12-3/TRBV12-4; DNA: TGTGCCAGCAGCTTATTAGGGGCCAACGTCCTGACTTTC; CDR3: CASSLLGANVLTF
D: NA; size: NA; J: TRBJ2-5; V: TRBV30; DNA: TGTGCCTGGAACTCCTTGTCCCGGCAAGAGACCCAGTACTTC; CDR3: CAWNSLSRQETQYF
D: TRBD2; size: NA; J: TRBJ2-3; V: TRBV20-1; DNA: TGCAGTGCTAGGAGGGGGACTAGCGGACTACGGATCCCAGATACGCAGTATTTT; CDR3: CSARRGTSGLRIPDTQYF
D: TRBD1; size: NA; J: TRBJ2-7; V: TRBV10-3; DNA: TGTGCCATCAGGGCCGGACAGGGGGACGAGCAGTACTTC; CDR3: CAIRAGQGDEQYF
D: TRBD1; size: few; J: TRBJ2-1; V: TRBV29-1; DNA: TGCAGCGTTGGCAGGGGGTCCAATGAGCAGTTCTTC; CDR3: CSVGRGSNEQFF
D: NA; size: once; J: TRBJ1-1; V: TRBV18; DNA: TGTGCCAGCTCACCTGAAACCTTGTGGACTGAAGCTTTCTTT; CDR3: CASSPETLWTEAFF
D: NA; size: NA; J: TRBJ2-1; V: TRBV29-1; DNA: TGCAGCGTGCCCGACAGCAATGAGCAGTTCTTC; CDR3: CSVPDSNEQFF
D: NA; size: once; J: TRBJ2-7; V: TRBV27; DNA: TGTGCCAGCACCACCTGGGGGGCCCGGGGCCACGAGCAGTACTTC; CDR3: CASTTWGARGHEQYF
D: NA; size: NA; J: TRBJ2-5; V: TRBV20-1; DNA: TGCAGTGCTAGATCCCTAGCGGAGACCCAGTACTTC; CDR3: CSARSLAETQYF
D: NA; size: few; J: TRBJ1-2; V: TRBV25-1; DNA: TGTGCCAGCAGTGAATTGGGCCCTGGCTATGGCTACACCTTC; CDR3: CASSELGPGYGYTF
D: NA; size: NA; J: TRBJ2-1; V: TRBV27; DNA: TGTGCCAGCAGCCCCCTACCGACGGGAAACAATGAGCAGTTCTTC; CDR3: CASSPLPTGNNEQFF
D: TRBD1; size: NA; J: TRBJ1-5; V: TRBV6-6; DNA: TGTGCCAGCAGACCCACTACAGGGGCTCAGCCCCAGCATTTT; CDR3: CASRPTTGAQPQHF
D: NA; size: NA; J: TRBJ2-1; V: TRBV29-1; DNA: TGCAGCGTTGAATGGTCAAACAACTACAATGAGCAGTTCTTC; CDR3: CSVEWSNNYNEQFF
D: TRBD2; size: NA; J: TRBJ2-3; V: TRBV20-1; DNA: TGCAGTGCTCAGACTAGCGGGAAAACAGATACGCAGTATTTT; CDR3: CSAQTSGKTDTQYF
D: NA; size: NA; J: TRBJ1-5; V: TRBV2; DNA: TGTGCCAGCAGGGAACAGGATCAGCCCCAGCATTTT; CDR3: CASREQDQPQHF
D: NA; size: NA; J: TRBJ1-2; V: TRBV12-3/TRBV12-4; DNA: TGTGCCAGCAGTCAGACAAACTATGGCTACACCTTC; CDR3: CASSQTNYGYTF
D: NA; size: NA; J: TRBJ1-1; V: TRBV14; DNA: TGTGCCAGCAGCCAAGATCCGGGAATGAACACTGAAGCTTTCTTT; CDR3: CASSQDPGMNTEAFF
D: TRBD1; size: NA; J: TRBJ2-7; V: TRBV15; DNA: TGTGCCACCAGCAGGGGGACAGGCTTCGAGAGGGAGCAGTACTTC; CDR3: CATSRGTGFEREQYF
D: NA; size: NA; J: TRBJ2-1; V: TRBV7-2; DNA: TGTGCCAGCAGCTTGACGGCCCCTAAGGATGAGCAGTTCTTC; CDR3: CASSLTAPKDEQFF
D: NA; size: once; J: TRBJ2-3; V: TRBV28; DNA: TGTGCCAGCAGCTCCGGCCAGACAGATACGCAGTATTTT; CDR3: CASSSGQTDTQYF
D: NA; size: NA; J: TRBJ2-5; V: TRBV11-1; DNA: TGTGCCAGCAGCGCCGTGGGGGCAAGGACCCAGTACTTC; CDR3: CASSAVGARTQYF
D: NA; size: NA; J: TRBJ2-3; V: TRBV30; DNA: TGTGCCTGGAGTGTTCTAGTGACTGATACGCAGTATTTT; CDR3: CAWSVLVTDTQYF
D: NA; size: NA; J: TRBJ2-5; V: TRBV20-1; DNA: TGCAGTGCTACCCCCTGGGGTCGTGAGACCCAGTACTTC; CDR3: CSATPWGRETQYF
D: TRBD2; size: NA; J: TRBJ2-2; V: TRBV20-1; DNA: TGCAGTACAACATTAGCGGGAGGGGACACCGGGGAGCTGTTTTTT; CDR3: CSTTLAGGDTGELFF
D: NA; size: NA; J: TRBJ1-5; V: TRBV12-3/TRBV12-4; DNA: TGTGCCAGCAGAATGGGAGCAAGACAGCCCCAGCATTTT; CDR3: CASRMGARQPQHF
D: NA; size: once; J: TRBJ1-5; V: TRBV28; DNA: TGTGCCAGCAGTTCACAGGGTCAGCCCCAGCATTTT; CDR3: CASSSQGQPQHF
D: NA; size: NA; J: TRBJ1-5; V: TRBV19; DNA: TGTGCCAGTAGTAGACGGGATGGGGGCAATCAGCCCCAGCATTTT; CDR3: CASSRRDGGNQPQHF
D: NA; size: once; J: TRBJ1-3; V: TRBV30; DNA: TGTGCCTGGTGCCGGGACATTGGAAACACCATATATTTT; CDR3: CAWCRDIGNTIYF